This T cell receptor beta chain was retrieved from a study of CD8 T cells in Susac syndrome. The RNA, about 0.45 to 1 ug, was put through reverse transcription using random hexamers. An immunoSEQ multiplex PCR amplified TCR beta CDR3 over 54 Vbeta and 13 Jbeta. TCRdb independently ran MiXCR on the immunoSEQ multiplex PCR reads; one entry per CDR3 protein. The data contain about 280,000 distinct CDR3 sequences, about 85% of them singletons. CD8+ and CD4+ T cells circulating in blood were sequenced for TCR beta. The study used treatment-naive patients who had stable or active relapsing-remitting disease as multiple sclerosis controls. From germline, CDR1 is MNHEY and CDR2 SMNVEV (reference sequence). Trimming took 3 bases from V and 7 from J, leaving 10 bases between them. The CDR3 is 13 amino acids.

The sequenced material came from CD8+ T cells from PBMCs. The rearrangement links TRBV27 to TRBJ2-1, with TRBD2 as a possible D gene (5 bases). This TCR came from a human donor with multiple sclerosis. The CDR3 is CASSLGRRNEQFF. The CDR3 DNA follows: TGTGCCAGCAGTTTGGGTAGGAGGAATGAGCAGTTCTTC.